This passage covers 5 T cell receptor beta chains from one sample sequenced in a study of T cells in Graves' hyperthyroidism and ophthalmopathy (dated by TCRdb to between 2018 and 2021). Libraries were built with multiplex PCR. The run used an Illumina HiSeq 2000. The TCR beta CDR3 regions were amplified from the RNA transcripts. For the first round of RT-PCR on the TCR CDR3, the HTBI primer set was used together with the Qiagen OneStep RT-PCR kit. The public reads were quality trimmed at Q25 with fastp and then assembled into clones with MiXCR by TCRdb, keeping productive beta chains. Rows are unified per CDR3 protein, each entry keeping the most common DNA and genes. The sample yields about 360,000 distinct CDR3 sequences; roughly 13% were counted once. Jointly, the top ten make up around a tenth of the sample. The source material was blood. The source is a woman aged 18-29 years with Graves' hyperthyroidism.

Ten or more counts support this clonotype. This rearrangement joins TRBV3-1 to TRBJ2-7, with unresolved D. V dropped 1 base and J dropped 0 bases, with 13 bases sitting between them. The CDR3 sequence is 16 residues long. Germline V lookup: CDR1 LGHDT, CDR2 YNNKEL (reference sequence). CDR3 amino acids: CASSQAEFTLSYEQYF. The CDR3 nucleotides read TGTGCCAGCAGCCAAGCTGAGTTTACCCTCTCCTACGAGCAGTACTTC.

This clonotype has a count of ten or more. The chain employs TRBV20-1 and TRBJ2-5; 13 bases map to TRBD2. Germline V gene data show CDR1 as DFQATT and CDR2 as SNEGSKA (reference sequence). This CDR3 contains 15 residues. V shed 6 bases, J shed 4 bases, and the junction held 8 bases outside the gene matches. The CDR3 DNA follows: TGCAGTGCCGCGGACAGACTAGCGGGGGGAGAGACCCAGTACTTC. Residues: CSAADRLAGGETQYF.

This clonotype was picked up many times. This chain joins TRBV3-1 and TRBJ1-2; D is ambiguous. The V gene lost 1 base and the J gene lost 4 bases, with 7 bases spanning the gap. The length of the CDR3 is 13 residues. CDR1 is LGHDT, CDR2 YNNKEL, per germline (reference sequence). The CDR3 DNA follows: TGTGCCAGCAGCCAAGGCACCCTCTATGGCTACACCTTC. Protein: CASSQGTLYGYTF.

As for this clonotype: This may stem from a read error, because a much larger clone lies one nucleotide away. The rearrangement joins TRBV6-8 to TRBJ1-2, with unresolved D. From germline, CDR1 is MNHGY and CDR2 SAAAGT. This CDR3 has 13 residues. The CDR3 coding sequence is TGTGCCGGCAGTTACTCGAGTAACTATGGCTACACCTTC. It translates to CAGSYSSNYGYTF.

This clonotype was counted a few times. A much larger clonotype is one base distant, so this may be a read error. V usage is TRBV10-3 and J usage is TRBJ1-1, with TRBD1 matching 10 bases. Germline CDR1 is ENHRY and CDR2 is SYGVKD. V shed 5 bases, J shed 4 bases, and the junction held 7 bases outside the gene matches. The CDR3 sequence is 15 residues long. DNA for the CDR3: TGTGCCATCAGTAAGCTGGGACAGGGGACCACTGAAGCTTTCTTT. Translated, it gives CAISKLGQGTTEAFF.